This T cell receptor (beta chain) was identified during a study of T cell responses to AZD1222 COVID-19 vaccine. Study outcomes and limitations: Nearly half of the spike-specific TCRs reportedly recognize variant regions that carry no mutations. The donor cohort was predominantly white British with a female majority, and clonal diversity may have been underestimated.

As regards this clone: The target antigen is unknown.

The CDR3 contains 14 residues. Trimming left V 0 bases short and J 7 bases short, with 10 bases between. CDR1 and CDR2 from the germline V gene are SNHLY and FYNNEI. Sequencing was performed with immunoSEQ multiplex PCR; in TCRdb, only in-frame clones are kept and a portion is missing. The table has some 150,000 clones, 90% seen once. Sequenced here: peripheral blood, sampled 28 days after the second AZD1222 dose. The sequence came from an adult who received the AZD1222 COVID-19 vaccine. The J gene is TRBJ2-1, the V gene TRBV2, with D perhaps matching TRBD2 (6 bases). The DNA of the CDR3 is TGTGCCAGCAGTGAAGCGGCGGGGTGGAATGAGCAGTTCTTC. It encodes CASSEAAGWNEQFF.